This T cell receptor (beta chain) derives from a study of T cells in Graves' hyperthyroidism and ophthalmopathy. Findings and limits, study-wide: The blood repertoire included most of the expanded thyroid clonotypes above 0.001. The model anticipated ophthalmopathy a median about six months pre-onset.

Each ophthalmopathy patient scored at least 3 on the Clinical Activity Score and at least 4 on NOSPECS grade, with duration under 3 months. Fresh peripheral blood, around 9.2 ml of it, supplied the PBMCs. Germline CDR1 DFQATT, CDR2 SNEGSKA (reference sequence). The germline V and J ends were trimmed by 0 bases and 0 bases, with 10 bases remaining between them. The CDR3 consists of 15 residues. The TCR beta CDR3 regions underwent amplification using RNA transcripts as the source. When the TCR CDR3 underwent first-round RT-PCR, the HTBI primer set was used. TCRdb analysed the multiplex PCR reads with MiXCR anew, one entry per CDR3 protein. The sample has 500,000 or so distinct CDR3 sequences; approximately 17% are singletons. The sample holds many counts of this clonotype. Its cognate antigen is unknown.

The chain uses TRBV20-1 and TRBJ2-3; D may be TRBD2 (6 bases). The clonotype originates from a woman aged 18-35 years with Graves' ophthalmopathy. Material: blood. The CDR3, as DNA: TGCAGTGCTAGAGAGGGCGGGACTAGCACAGATACGCAGTATTTT. Protein product: CSAREGGTSTDTQYF.